A selection of T cell receptor beta chains follows, all from one sample in a study of technical replicates of blood from several donors. The data were produced by immunoSEQ multiplex PCR, yet TCRdb's version contains in-frame clones alone and is incomplete. The table records tens of thousands of clones, about 90% of them present only once. The sample taken for sequencing was T cells isolated from PBMCs. The source of these receptors is a human donor in good health. CDR3s include the opening cysteine and the closing phenylalanine or tryptophan. D genes are given only for firm matches. Size tells how often a clone was seen (once, few, many) or the class of an expanded clone, and some rows leave it out.

D gene,J gene,V gene,CDR3 length,clone size,CDR3 protein,CDR3 DNA
TRBD1,TRBJ1-3,TRBV5-4,15,NA,CASSWGTGAGNTIYF,TGTGCCAGCAGCTGGGGGACAGGGGCTGGAAACACCATATATTTT
NA,TRBJ1-4,TRBV30,15,NA,CAWSSRGGLSEKLFF,TGTGCCTGGAGTTCCCGAGGAGGGTTAAGTGAAAAACTGTTTTTT
TRBD1,TRBJ2-1,TRBV7-3,15,NA,CASSSSGQSYNEQFF,TGTGCCAGCAGCTCCTCGGGACAGTCCTACAATGAGCAGTTCTTC
NA,TRBJ1-2,TRBV7-6,13,NA,CASSAERYYGYTF,TGTGCCAGCAGCGCAGAGAGGTACTATGGCTACACCTTC
NA,TRBJ2-1,TRBV27,16,NA,CASSLARASAYNEQFF,TGTGCCAGCAGTTTAGCCAGGGCTAGCGCATACAATGAGCAGTTCTTC
TRBD2,TRBJ2-7,TRBV30,12,NA,CAWKREGYEQYF,TGTGCCTGGAAGCGGGAGGGCTACGAGCAGTACTTC
TRBD1,TRBJ1-2,TRBV5-5,16,NA,CASSLVRDRESDGYTF,TGTGCCAGCAGCCTGGTCCGGGACAGGGAATCGGATGGCTACACCTTC
TRBD1,TRBJ2-6,TRBV10-3,16,NA,CAIRGTDLSGANVLTF,TGTGCCATCCGAGGGACAGACCTCTCTGGGGCCAACGTCCTGACTTTC
TRBD1,TRBJ1-5,TRBV30,13,few,CAWTQGSNQPQHF,TGTGCCTGGACACAGGGGTCCAATCAGCCCCAGCATTTT
TRBD1,TRBJ2-1,TRBV10-3,17,NA,CAISESGAGGPYNEQFF,TGTGCCATCAGTGAGTCCGGGGCAGGGGGCCCCTACAATGAGCAGTTCTTC
NA,TRBJ1-1,TRBV6-5,15,NA,CASSYSGSFNAEAFF,TGTGCCAGCAGTTACTCGGGCAGCTTCAACGCTGAAGCTTTCTTT
NA,TRBJ1-2,TRBV6-5,11,NA,CASGPARGYTF,TGTGCCAGCGGTCCAGCGAGGGGCTACACCTTC
NA,TRBJ1-1,TRBV28,16,NA,CASSSLSQGPGTEAFF,TGTGCCAGCAGCTCTCTAAGTCAGGGGCCTGGCACTGAAGCTTTCTTT
TRBD2,TRBJ2-7,TRBV15,14,once,CATSRGLAHYEQYF,TGTGCCACCAGCAGAGGACTAGCGCATTACGAGCAGTACTTC
TRBD2,TRBJ2-7,TRBV9,17,NA,CASSSNPPGSGIYEQYF,TGTGCCAGCAGCTCAAATCCACCCGGGAGCGGGATTTACGAGCAGTACTTC
TRBD1,TRBJ1-1,TRBV2,10,NA,CASRQGPAFF,TGTGCCAGCAGACAGGGGCCAGCTTTCTTT
NA,TRBJ1-2,TRBV30,12,few,CAWSVTGYGYTF,TGTGCCTGGAGTGTTACCGGCTATGGCTACACCTTC
TRBD1,TRBJ2-2,TRBV5-8,16,NA,CASSQDRVGSTGELFF,TGTGCCAGCAGCCAAGACAGGGTTGGTAGCACCGGGGAGCTGTTTTTT
TRBD1,TRBJ1-1,TRBV7-2,16,NA,CASSLGRDRGSTEAFF,TGTGCCAGCAGCTTAGGTCGCGACAGGGGATCCACTGAAGCTTTCTTT
NA,TRBJ1-1,TRBV27,13,once,CASSLGGVAEAFF,TGTGCCAGCAGTTTAGGGGGGGTCGCTGAAGCTTTCTTT
TRBD1,TRBJ1-2,TRBV9,15,NA,CASSVGQGQPYGYTF,TGTGCCAGCAGCGTTGGACAGGGCCAGCCCTATGGCTACACCTTC
NA,TRBJ2-2,TRBV5-1,14,NA,CASSLEVSAGELFF,TGCGCCAGCAGCTTGGAGGTTAGCGCCGGGGAGCTGTTTTTT
NA,TRBJ2-6,TRBV4-3,15,NA,CASSNRQAGANVLTF,TGCGCCAGCAGCAACCGACAGGCTGGGGCCAACGTCCTGACTTTC
NA,TRBJ2-7,TRBV6-1,13,NA,CASSPEVWHEQYF,TGTGCCAGCAGCCCTGAGGTCTGGCACGAGCAGTACTTC
TRBD1,TRBJ2-2,TRBV6-6,14,NA,CASGRTGNTGELFF,TGTGCCAGCGGGCGGACAGGGAACACCGGGGAGCTGTTTTTT
NA,TRBJ1-1,TRBV7-2,13,NA,CASSLTVNTEAFF,TGTGCCAGCAGCTTGACTGTGAACACTGAAGCTTTCTTT
NA,TRBJ1-3,TRBV7-3,16,NA,CASSLNPQNTGNTIYF,TGTGCCAGCAGCTTAAATCCACAAAACACTGGAAACACCATATATTTT
NA,TRBJ1-3,TRBV9,15,once,CASSVEGPPGNTIYF,TGTGCCAGCAGCGTAGAGGGGCCACCTGGAAACACCATATATTTT
NA,TRBJ2-7,TRBV6-6,14,NA,CASSIYRSTYEQYF,TGTGCCAGCAGTATCTACCGGTCAACCTACGAGCAGTACTTC
NA,TRBJ2-5,TRBV11-3,15,NA,CASSLEDTRQETQYF,TGTGCCAGCAGCTTAGAGGACACACGTCAAGAGACCCAGTACTTC
TRBD2,TRBJ2-1,TRBV11-2,16,NA,CASSLVILGGNNEQFF,TGTGCCAGCAGCTTAGTAATTTTGGGAGGGAACAATGAGCAGTTCTTC
TRBD1,TRBJ1-2,TRBV28,14,NA,CASRTGQANYGYTF,TGTGCCAGCAGGACCGGACAGGCGAACTATGGCTACACCTTC
NA,TRBJ2-2,TRBV6-4,15,NA,CASSVQPTNTGELFF,TGTGCCAGCAGTGTACAGCCTACGAACACCGGGGAGCTGTTTTTT
NA,TRBJ2-7,TRBV10-2,11,NA,CASSDNYEQYF,TGCGCCAGCAGTGACAACTACGAGCAGTACTTC
NA,TRBJ2-1,TRBV5-1,14,few,CASSYRQVRDEQFF,TGCGCCAGCAGTTATAGACAGGTGCGCGATGAGCAGTTCTTC
NA,TRBJ2-3,TRBV27,17,NA,CASSLGRYLTSTDTQYF,TGTGCCAGCAGTTTGGGCCGATACCTTACTAGCACAGATACGCAGTATTTT
TRBD1,TRBJ2-1,TRBV25-1,14,NA,CASSAGQGVAEQFF,TGTGCCAGCAGTGCGGGACAGGGTGTAGCTGAGCAGTTCTTC
NA,TRBJ2-3,TRBV27,15,NA,CASSLSGSGGRTQYF,TGTGCCAGCAGTTTATCTGGTTCAGGGGGGCGGACGCAGTATTTT
NA,TRBJ2-7,TRBV7-3,13,NA,CASSPGVSGGQYF,TGTGCCAGCAGCCCAGGGGTTTCGGGAGGGCAGTACTTC
NA,TRBJ2-7,TRBV2,13,NA,CASIRGSSYEQYF,TGTGCCAGCATCCGTGGCAGTTCCTACGAGCAGTACTTC
NA,TRBJ2-1,TRBV28,16,NA,CASSLVAQTIYNEQFF,TGTGCCAGCAGTTTAGTAGCCCAGACCATATACAATGAGCAGTTCTTC
TRBD2,TRBJ2-7,TRBV28,16,NA,CASTGLAGGASLEQYF,TGTGCCAGCACCGGGCTAGCGGGAGGAGCGAGTCTCGAGCAGTACTTC
TRBD2,TRBJ2-5,TRBV4-2,16,once,CASSQLAGVEAETQYF,TGTGCCAGCAGTCAGCTAGCGGGAGTAGAGGCAGAGACCCAGTACTTC
NA,TRBJ2-7,TRBV6-1,13,NA,CASSLPGLREQYF,TGTGCCAGCAGTTTACCGGGACTCCGGGAGCAGTACTTC
NA,TRBJ2-1,TRBV29-1,13,NA,CSVSVSSYNEQFF,TGCAGCGTTTCGGTAAGCTCCTACAATGAGCAGTTCTTC
TRBD2,TRBJ2-1,TRBV7-9,17,NA,CASSSELAGGVYNEQFF,TGTGCCAGCAGCTCAGAGCTAGCGGGGGGGGTTTACAATGAGCAGTTCTTC
NA,TRBJ2-7,TRBV18,13,NA,CASSPNRFYEQYF,TGTGCCAGCTCACCGAACAGGTTCTACGAGCAGTACTTC
TRBD2,TRBJ2-1,TRBV6-1,16,NA,CASSEELAAAYNEQFF,TGTGCCAGCAGTGAAGAACTAGCGGCAGCCTACAATGAGCAGTTCTTC
TRBD1,TRBJ1-2,TRBV2,15,NA,CASSISGTGVFGYTF,TGTGCCAGCAGTATCTCCGGGACAGGGGTCTTTGGCTACACCTTC
NA,TRBJ2-7,TRBV28,17,NA,CASSSNPGATRAFEQYF,TGTGCCAGCAGTTCTAACCCAGGGGCCACTCGTGCGTTCGAGCAGTACTTC
TRBD2,TRBJ2-7,TRBV14,15,once,CASSQTLAGGYEQYF,TGTGCCAGCAGCCAAACTCTAGCGGGAGGCTACGAGCAGTACTTC